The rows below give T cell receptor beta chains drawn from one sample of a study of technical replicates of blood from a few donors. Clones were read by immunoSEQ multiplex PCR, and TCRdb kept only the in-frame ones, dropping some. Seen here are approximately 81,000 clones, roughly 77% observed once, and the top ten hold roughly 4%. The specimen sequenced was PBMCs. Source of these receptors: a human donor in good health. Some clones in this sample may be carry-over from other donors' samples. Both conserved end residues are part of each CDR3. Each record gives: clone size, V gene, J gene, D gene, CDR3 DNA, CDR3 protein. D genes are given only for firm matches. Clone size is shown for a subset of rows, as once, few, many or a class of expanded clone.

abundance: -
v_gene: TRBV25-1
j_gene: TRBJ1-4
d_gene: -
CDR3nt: TGTGCCAGCAGTGAAACGGGAATTGAAAAACTGTTTTTT
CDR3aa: CASSETGIEKLFF

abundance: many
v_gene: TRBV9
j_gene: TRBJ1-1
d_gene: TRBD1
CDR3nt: TGTGCCAGCAGCTCAACAGGGACAGGGTGGAGAGCTTTCTTT
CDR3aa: CASSSTGTGWRAFF

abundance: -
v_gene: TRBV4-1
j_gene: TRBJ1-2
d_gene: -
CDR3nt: TGCGCCAGCAGCCCGGACTCTACGGCGCTATATGGCTACACCTTC
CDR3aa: CASSPDSTALYGYTF

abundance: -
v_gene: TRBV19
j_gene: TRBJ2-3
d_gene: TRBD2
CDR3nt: TGTGCCAGTAAACGGGAGGGCATCTCTAGCACAGATACGCAGTATTTT
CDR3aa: CASKREGISSTDTQYF

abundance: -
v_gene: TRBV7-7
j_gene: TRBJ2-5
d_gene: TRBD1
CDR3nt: TGTGCTAGCAGCCCAGACAGGGCGCAAGAGACCCAGTACTTC
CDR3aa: CASSPDRAQETQYF

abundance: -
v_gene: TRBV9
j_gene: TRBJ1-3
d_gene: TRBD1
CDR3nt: TGTGCCAGCAGCGTAGCGGGACAGAGCTCTGGAAACACCATATATTTT
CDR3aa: CASSVAGQSSGNTIYF

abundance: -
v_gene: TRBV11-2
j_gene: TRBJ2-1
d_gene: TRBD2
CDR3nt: TGTGCCAGCAGGACTAGCGGGAGGGCCTACAATGAGCAGTTCTTC
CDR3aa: CASRTSGRAYNEQFF

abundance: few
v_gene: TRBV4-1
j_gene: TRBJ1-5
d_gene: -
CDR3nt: TGCGCCAGCAGCCATGAGCCCAGGCAGAATCAGCCCCAGCATTTT
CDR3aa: CASSHEPRQNQPQHF

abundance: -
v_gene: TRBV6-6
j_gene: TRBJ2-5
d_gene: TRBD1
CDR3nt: TGTGCCAGCAGTGGGGACAGGGAGTACTTC
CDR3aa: CASSGDREYF

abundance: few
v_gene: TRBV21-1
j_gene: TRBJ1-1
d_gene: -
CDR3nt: TGTGCCAGCAGCAAAGGATGGGACAGCCCTGAAGCTTTCTTT
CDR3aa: CASSKGWDSPEAFF

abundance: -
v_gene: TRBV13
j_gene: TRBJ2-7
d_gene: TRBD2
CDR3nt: TGTGCCAGCAGCTTAGGCCTGGGGTCCCGGGAGGGTTACGAGCAGTACTTC
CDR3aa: CASSLGLGSREGYEQYF

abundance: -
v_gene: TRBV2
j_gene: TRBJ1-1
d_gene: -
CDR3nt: TGTGCCAGCAGTGAAGCTCAGACGGACAGCCGGAACACTGAAGCTTTCTTT
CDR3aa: CASSEAQTDSRNTEAFF

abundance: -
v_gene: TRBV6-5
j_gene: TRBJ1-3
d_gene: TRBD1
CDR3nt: TGTGCCAGCAGTTCCCGGGACAGGTTACCTGGAAACACCATATATTTT
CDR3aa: CASSSRDRLPGNTIYF